Reported below is one T cell receptor (beta chain). The data were produced by immunoSEQ multiplex PCR, yet TCRdb's version contains in-frame clones alone and is incomplete. This sample has about 56,000 clones, with roughly 88% found just once. V lost 6 bases to trimming and J lost 5 bases, with 14 bases between them. This CDR3 region has 14 residues. The germline V gene has CDR1 LGHNT and CDR2 FRNRAP. This entry belongs to a study of blood T cell repertoires in COVID-19. Study details: Sites across the United States, Italy and Spain contributed samples from acute and convalescent COVID-19.

The origin of this receptor is a man over 45 with active COVID-19. The gene calls are TRBV12-5 and TRBJ1-5; D is unclear. Sequencing input: peripheral blood. Here the CDR3 DNA reads TGTGCTAGTGGACGAGCGACTTCGGATCAGCCCCAGCATTTT. Its translation: CASGRATSDQPQHF.